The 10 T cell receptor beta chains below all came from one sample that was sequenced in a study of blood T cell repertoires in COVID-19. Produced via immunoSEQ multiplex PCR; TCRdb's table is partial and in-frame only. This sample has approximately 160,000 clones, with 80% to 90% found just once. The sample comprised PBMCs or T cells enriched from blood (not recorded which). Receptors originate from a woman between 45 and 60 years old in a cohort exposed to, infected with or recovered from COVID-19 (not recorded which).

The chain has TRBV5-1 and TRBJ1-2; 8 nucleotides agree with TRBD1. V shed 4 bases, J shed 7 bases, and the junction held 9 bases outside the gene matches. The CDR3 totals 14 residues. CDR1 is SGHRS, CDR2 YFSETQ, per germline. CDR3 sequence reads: CASSPIGQGLGYTF. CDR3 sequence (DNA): TGCGCCAGCAGCCCGATCGGACAGGGACTTGGCTACACCTTC.

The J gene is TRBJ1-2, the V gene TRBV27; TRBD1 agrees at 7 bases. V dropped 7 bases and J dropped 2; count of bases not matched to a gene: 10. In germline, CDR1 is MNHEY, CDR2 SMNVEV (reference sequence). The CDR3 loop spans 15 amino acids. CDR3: CASNLIGDRNYGYTF. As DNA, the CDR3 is TGTGCCAGCAACTTAATAGGGGACAGAAACTATGGCTACACCTTC.

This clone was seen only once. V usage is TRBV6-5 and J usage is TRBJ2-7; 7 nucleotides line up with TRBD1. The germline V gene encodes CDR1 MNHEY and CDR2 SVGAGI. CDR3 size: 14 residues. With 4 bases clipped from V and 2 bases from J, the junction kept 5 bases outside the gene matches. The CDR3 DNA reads TGTGCCAGCAGTTCGGACAGGAGCCCCTACGAGCAGTACTTC. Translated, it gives CASSSDRSPYEQYF.

CDR3 DNA: TGCGCCAGCAGCCCAGATGGGACACTGAATTCACCCCTCCACTTT. It yields the protein CASSPDGTLNSPLHF. The gene calls are TRBV4-3 and TRBJ1-6; a possible D gene is TRBD1 (6 bases). The length of the CDR3 is 15 residues. Germline assignment: CDR1 LGHNA and CDR2 YSLEER. Trimming stripped 4 bases from V and 7 bases from J, with 14 bases between.

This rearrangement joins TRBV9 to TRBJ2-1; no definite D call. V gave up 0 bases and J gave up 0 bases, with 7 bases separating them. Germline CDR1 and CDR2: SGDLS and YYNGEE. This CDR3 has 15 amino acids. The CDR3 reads CASSVEANSYNEQFF. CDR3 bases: TGTGCCAGCAGCGTAGAAGCGAACTCCTACAATGAGCAGTTCTTC.

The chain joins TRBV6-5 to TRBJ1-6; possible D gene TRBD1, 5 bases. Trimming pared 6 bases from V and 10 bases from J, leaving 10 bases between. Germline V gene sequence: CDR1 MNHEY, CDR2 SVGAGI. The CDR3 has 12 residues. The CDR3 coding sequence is TGTGCCAGCAGACAGGTTAACTCACCCCTCCACTTT. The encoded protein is CASRQVNSPLHF.

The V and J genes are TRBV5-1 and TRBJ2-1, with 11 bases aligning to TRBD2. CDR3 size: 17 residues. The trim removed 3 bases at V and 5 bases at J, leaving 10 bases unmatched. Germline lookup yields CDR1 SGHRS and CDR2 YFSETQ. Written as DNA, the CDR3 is TGCGCCAGCAGCTGGGCGGTTAGCGGGGGGGTGAACAATGAGCAGTTCTTC. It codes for CASSWAVSGGVNNEQFF.

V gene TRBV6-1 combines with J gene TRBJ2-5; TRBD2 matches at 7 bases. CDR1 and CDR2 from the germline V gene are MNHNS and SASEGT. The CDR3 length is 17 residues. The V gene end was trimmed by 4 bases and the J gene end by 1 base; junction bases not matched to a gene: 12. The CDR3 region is CASSVRARAGPQETQYF. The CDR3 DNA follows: TGTGCCAGCAGTGTAAGAGCGAGAGCGGGACCCCAAGAGACCCAGTACTTC.

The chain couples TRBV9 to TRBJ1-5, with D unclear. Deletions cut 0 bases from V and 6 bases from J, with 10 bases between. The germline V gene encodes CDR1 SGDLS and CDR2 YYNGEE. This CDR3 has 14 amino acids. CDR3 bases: TGTGCCAGCAGCGTAGATTCCGGGAGTCAGCCCCAGCATTTT. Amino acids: CASSVDSGSQPQHF.

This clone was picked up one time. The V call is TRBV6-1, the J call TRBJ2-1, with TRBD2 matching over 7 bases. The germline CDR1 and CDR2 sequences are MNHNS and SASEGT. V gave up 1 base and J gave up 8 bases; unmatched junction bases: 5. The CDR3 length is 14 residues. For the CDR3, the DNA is TGTGCCAGCAGTGAAGAGGGCGGGAGCGATGAGCAGTTCTTC. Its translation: CASSEEGGSDEQFF.